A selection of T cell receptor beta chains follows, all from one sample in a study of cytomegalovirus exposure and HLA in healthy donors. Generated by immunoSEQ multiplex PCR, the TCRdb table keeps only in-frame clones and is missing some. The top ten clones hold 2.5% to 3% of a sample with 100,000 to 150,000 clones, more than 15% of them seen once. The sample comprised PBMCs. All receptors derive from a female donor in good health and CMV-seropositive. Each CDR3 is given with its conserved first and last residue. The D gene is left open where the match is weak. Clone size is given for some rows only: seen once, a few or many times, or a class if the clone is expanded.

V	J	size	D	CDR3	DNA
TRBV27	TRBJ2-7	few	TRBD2	CASTHGAGDSYYEQYF	TGTGCCAGCACTCACGGGGCGGGGGACTCCTACTACGAGCAGTACTTC
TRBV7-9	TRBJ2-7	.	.	CASSRDTTYEQYF	TGTGCCAGCAGCCGGGACACCACCTACGAGCAGTACTTC
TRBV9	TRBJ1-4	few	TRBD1	CASSVRQGPNEKLFF	TGTGCCAGCAGCGTGAGACAGGGGCCTAATGAAAAACTGTTTTTT
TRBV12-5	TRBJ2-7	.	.	CASGLAGTPAPYEQYF	TGTGCTAGTGGTTTGGCCGGGACTCCCGCCCCTTACGAGCAGTACTTC
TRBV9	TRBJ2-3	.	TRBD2	CASSVGVGGGTDTQYF	TGTGCCAGCAGCGTAGGTGTGGGAGGGGGCACAGATACGCAGTATTTT
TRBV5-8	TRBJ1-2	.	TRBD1	CASSLRRTGANYGYTF	TGTGCCAGCAGCTTGAGAAGGACAGGGGCCAACTATGGCTACACCTTC
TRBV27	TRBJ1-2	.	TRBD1	CASSLNRGPAGYTF	TGTGCCAGCAGTTTAAACAGGGGGCCGGCTGGCTACACCTTC
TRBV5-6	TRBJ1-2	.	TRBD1	CASSLGTGGNYGYTF	TGTGCCAGCAGCTTGGGGACAGGGGGTAACTATGGCTACACCTTC
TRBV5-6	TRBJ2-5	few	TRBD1	CASSSWLDRAIQETQYF	TGTGCCAGCAGCTCGTGGCTGGACAGGGCGATTCAAGAGACCCAGTACTTC
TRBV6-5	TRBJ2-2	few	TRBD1	CASSWDRVANTGELFF	TGTGCCAGCAGTTGGGACAGGGTGGCGAACACCGGGGAGCTGTTTTTT